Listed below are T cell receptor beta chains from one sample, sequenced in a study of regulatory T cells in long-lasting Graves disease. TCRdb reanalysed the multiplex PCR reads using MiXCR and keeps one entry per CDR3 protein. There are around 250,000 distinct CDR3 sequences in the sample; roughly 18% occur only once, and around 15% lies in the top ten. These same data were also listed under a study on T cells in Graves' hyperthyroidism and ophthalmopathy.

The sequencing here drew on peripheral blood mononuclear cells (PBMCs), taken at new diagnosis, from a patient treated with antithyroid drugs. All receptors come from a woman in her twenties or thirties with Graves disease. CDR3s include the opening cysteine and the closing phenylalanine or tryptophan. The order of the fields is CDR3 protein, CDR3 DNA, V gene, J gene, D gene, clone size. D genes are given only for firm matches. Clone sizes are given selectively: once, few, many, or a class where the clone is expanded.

CDR3: CASSPGGSPMNTEAFF
DNA: TGTGCCAGCAGCCCCGGGGGATCCCCTATGAACACTGAAGCTTTCTTT
V: TRBV5-8
J: TRBJ1-1
D: .
size: many

CDR3: CASGPNSGDTQYF
DNA: TGTGCTAGTGGTCCAAACTCCGGAGATACGCAGTATTTT
V: TRBV12-5
J: TRBJ2-3
D: .
size: many

CDR3: CASSRRTLDYTGELFF
DNA: TGCGCCAGCAGCAGACGTACGTTGGATTACACCGGGGAGCTGTTTTTT
V: TRBV5-1
J: TRBJ2-2
D: .
size: many

CDR3: CASSLGPGRGNQPQHF
DNA: TGTGCCAGCAGCTTGGGGCCGGGGAGAGGCAATCAGCCCCAGCATTTT
V: TRBV5-5
J: TRBJ1-5
D: .
size: .

CDR3: CATSRDPIGSGYGYTF
DNA: TGTGCCACCAGCAGAGATCCCATAGGGTCGGGCTATGGCTACACCTTC
V: TRBV15
J: TRBJ1-2
D: .
size: many

CDR3: CASSPGTATEAFF
DNA: TGTGCCAGCAGCCCCGGGACGGCTACTGAAGCTTTCTTT
V: TRBV12-3/TRBV12-4
J: TRBJ1-1
D: .
size: many

CDR3: CASSEQGFRNSPLHF
DNA: TGTGCCAGCAGTGAACAGGGATTTCGGAATTCACCCCTCCACTTT
V: TRBV6-1
J: TRBJ1-6
D: .
size: many

CDR3: CASTNGVGQPQHF
DNA: TGTGCCAGCACCAACGGGGTCGGTCAGCCCCAGCATTTT
V: TRBV5-6
J: TRBJ1-5
D: .
size: few

CDR3: CASSTRAGTAPPGYTF
DNA: TGTGCCAGTAGTACGAGGGCCGGGACAGCCCCGCCTGGCTACACCTTC
V: TRBV19
J: TRBJ1-2
D: TRBD1
size: few

CDR3: CASSLIRDRGGEAFF
DNA: TGTGCCAGCAGTCTTATCCGGGACAGGGGAGGTGAAGCTTTCTTT
V: TRBV2
J: TRBJ1-1
D: TRBD1
size: many

CDR3: CASSLMLNEQYF
DNA: TGTGCCAGCAGTTTAATGCTGAACGAGCAGTACTTC
V: TRBV12-3/TRBV12-4
J: TRBJ2-7
D: .
size: many

CDR3: CASSSPWPLSYEQYF
DNA: TGTGCCAGCAGCTCCCCGTGGCCCCTCTCCTACGAGCAGTACTTC
V: TRBV11-2
J: TRBJ2-7
D: .
size: many

CDR3: CASSTGGGGTEAFF
DNA: TGTGCCAGCAGTACGGGGGGGGGGGGAACTGAAGCTTTCTTT
V: TRBV6-1
J: TRBJ1-1
D: .
size: .

CDR3: CASSLLGGEAFF
DNA: TGCGCCAGCAGCCTCCTTGGGGGTGAAGCTTTCTTT
V: TRBV5-1
J: TRBJ1-1
D: .
size: .

CDR3: CSARGGGAGANEKLFF
DNA: TGCAGTGCTAGAGGAGGGGGCGCCGGTGCTAATGAAAAACTGTTTTTT
V: TRBV20-1
J: TRBJ1-4
D: TRBD1
size: many

CDR3: CASRIMDTQYF
DNA: TGTGCCAGCAGAATAATGGATACGCAGTATTTT
V: TRBV2
J: TRBJ2-3
D: .
size: many

CDR3: CATSRAAGEKLFF
DNA: TGTGCCACCAGCAGAGCCGCCGGAGAAAAACTGTTTTTT
V: TRBV15
J: TRBJ1-4
D: .
size: .

CDR3: CASSWYEAGGLYNEQFF
DNA: TGTGCCAGCAGCTGGTACGAAGCGGGGGGGTTATACAATGAGCAGTTCTTC
V: TRBV11-2
J: TRBJ2-1
D: TRBD2
size: many

CDR3: CASSVGQGQWRDTQYF
DNA: TGTGCCAGCAGCGTCGGACAGGGACAGTGGCGAGATACGCAGTATTTT
V: TRBV11-3
J: TRBJ2-3
D: TRBD1
size: many

CDR3: CASSLGSGAGYEQFF
DNA: TGCGCCAGCAGCTTGGGTTCAGGGGCGGGGTATGAGCAGTTCTTC
V: TRBV5-1
J: TRBJ2-1
D: .
size: many

CDR3: CASSMVGDREQFF
DNA: TGTGCCAGTAGTATGGTGGGGGACAGGGAGCAGTTCTTC
V: TRBV19
J: TRBJ2-1
D: TRBD1
size: few

CDR3: CASSEPGAYGYTF
DNA: TGTGCCAGCAGTGAACCAGGGGCCTATGGCTACACCTTC
V: TRBV6-1
J: TRBJ1-2
D: .
size: many

CDR3: CASSEGQRTYEQYF
DNA: TGTGCCAGCAGCGAGGGACAGCGTACCTACGAGCAGTACTTC
V: TRBV2
J: TRBJ2-7
D: TRBD1
size: many

CDR3: CSARLQGSVEKLFF
DNA: TGCAGTGCTAGATTGCAGGGGTCGGTTGAAAAACTGTTTTTT
V: TRBV20-1
J: TRBJ1-4
D: .
size: many

CDR3: CASSLPGGRNTQYF
DNA: TGTGCCAGCAGCTTGCCGGGGGGAAGAAATACGCAGTATTTT
V: TRBV5-4
J: TRBJ2-3
D: TRBD2
size: .

CDR3: CASSSSTALNTEAFF
DNA: TGTGCCAGCAGCTCCAGTACAGCACTGAACACTGAAGCTTTCTTT
V: TRBV7-3
J: TRBJ1-1
D: .
size: many

CDR3: CASSESMGGYEQYF
DNA: TGCGCCAGCAGTGAGTCGATGGGGGGCTACGAGCAGTACTTC
V: TRBV10-1
J: TRBJ2-7
D: .
size: many

CDR3: CASSLDRVNEKLFF
DNA: TGTGCCAGCAGCTTGGACAGGGTAAATGAAAAACTGTTTTTT
V: TRBV11-2
J: TRBJ1-4
D: TRBD1
size: many

CDR3: CASSLIGLAGSDTQYF
DNA: TGTGCCAGCAGCTTAATAGGCCTAGCTGGCTCAGATACGCAGTATTTT
V: TRBV5-8
J: TRBJ2-3
D: .
size: many

CDR3: CATSRRREGYEQYF
DNA: TGTGCCACCAGCAGAAGACGAGAGGGCTACGAGCAGTACTTC
V: TRBV15
J: TRBJ2-7
D: .
size: .

CDR3: CASSPRWTGVDTEAFF
DNA: TGTGCCAGCAGCCCACGTTGGACAGGGGTTGACACTGAAGCTTTCTTT
V: TRBV5-1
J: TRBJ1-1
D: TRBD1
size: many

CDR3: CSAREGAYGYTF
DNA: TGCAGTGCTAGAGAAGGAGCGTATGGCTACACCTTC
V: TRBV20-1
J: TRBJ1-2
D: .
size: many

CDR3: CSAFRGGETQYF
DNA: TGCAGTGCTTTCCGGGGGGGAGAGACCCAGTACTTC
V: TRBV20-1
J: TRBJ2-5
D: TRBD2
size: many

CDR3: CASSLTLSSGEYNEQFF
DNA: TGTGCCAGCAGCTTAACTTTGTCTAGCGGCGAATACAATGAGCAGTTCTTC
V: TRBV7-9
J: TRBJ2-1
D: TRBD2
size: many